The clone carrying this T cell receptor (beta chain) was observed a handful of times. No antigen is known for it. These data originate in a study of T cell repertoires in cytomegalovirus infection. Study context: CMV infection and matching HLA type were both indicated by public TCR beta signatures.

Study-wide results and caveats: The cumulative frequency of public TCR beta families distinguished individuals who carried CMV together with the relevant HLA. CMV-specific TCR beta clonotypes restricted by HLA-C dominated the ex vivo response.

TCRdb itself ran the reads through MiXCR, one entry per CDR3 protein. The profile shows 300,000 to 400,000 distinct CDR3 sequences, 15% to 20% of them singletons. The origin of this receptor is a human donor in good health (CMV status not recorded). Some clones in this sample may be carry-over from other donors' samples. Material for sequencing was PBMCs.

Written as DNA, the CDR3 is TGTGCCAGCAGATCCGGGCAGGGACGCAATCAGCCCCAGCATTTT. Translation gives CASRSGQGRNQPQHF. The V call is TRBV6-1, the J call TRBJ1-5; maybe TRBD1 (5 bases). The CDR3 extends over 15 amino acids. Trimming left V 6 bases short and J 2 bases short, with 14 bases between. Looked up from germline, CDR1 is MNHNS and CDR2 is SASEGT.